This TCR beta chain was identified during a study of OX40 agonist ivuxolimab in advanced cancers. Study at large: Dosing consisted of intravenous ivuxolimab at 0.01 to 10 mg/kg every 2 weeks.

The CDR3 totals 16 residues. Germline trimming cut 5 bases from V and 5 bases from J; bases unmatched to any gene: 12. CDR1 and CDR2 (germline): SGHVS, FNYEAQ. Assay: immunoSEQ multiplex PCR; the TCRdb copy retains only in-frame clones and omits some. The sample has approximately 50,000 clones; around 81% are singletons. A single count supports this clone. The antigen remains undetermined. Study-wide results and caveats: Clonal expansion was seen in CD4+ and CD8+ blood T cells by week 6 at 0.1 to 3.0 mg/kg. On average, CD8+ T cells showed a greater number of expanded clones than CD4+.

The J gene is TRBJ2-5, the V gene TRBV7-6; 9 bases are a match to TRBD2. The TCR sequence derives from an adult with an advanced solid tumor such as melanoma, head and neck, liver or kidney cancer. Sequencing was performed on CD4+ or CD8+ T cells sorted from blood, taken in a trial of the OX40 agonist ivuxolimab. Written as DNA, the CDR3 is TGTGCCAGCAGCCTCAGGGGTAGCGGGAGTTTGGAGACCCAGTACTTC. As protein: CASSLRGSGSLETQYF.